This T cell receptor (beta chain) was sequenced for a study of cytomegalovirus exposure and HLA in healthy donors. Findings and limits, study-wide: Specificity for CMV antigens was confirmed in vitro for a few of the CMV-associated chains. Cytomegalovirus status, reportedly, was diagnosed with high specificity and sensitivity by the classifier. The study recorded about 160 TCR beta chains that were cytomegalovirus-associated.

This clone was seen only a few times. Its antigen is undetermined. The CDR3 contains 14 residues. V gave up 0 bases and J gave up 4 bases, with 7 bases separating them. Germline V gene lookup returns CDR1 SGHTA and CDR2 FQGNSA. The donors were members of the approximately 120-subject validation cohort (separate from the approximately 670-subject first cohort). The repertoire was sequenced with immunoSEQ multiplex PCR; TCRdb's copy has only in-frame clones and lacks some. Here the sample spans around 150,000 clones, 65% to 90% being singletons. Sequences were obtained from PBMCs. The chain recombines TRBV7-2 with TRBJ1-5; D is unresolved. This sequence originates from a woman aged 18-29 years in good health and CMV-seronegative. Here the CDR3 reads CASSLAGSNQPQHF. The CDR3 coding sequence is TGTGCCAGCAGCTTAGCTGGGAGTAATCAGCCCCAGCATTTT.